This TCR beta chain was identified during a study of T cells in Graves' hyperthyroidism and ophthalmopathy. Germline loops: CDR1 DFQATT, CDR2 SNEGSKA (reference sequence). This CDR3 has 13 residues. V was shortened by 3 bases and J by 3 bases, with 12 bases between the two germline ends. This clonotype was seen a few times. RNA transcripts gave rise to amplified TCR beta CDR3 regions. Researchers ran a first-round RT-PCR on the TCR CDR3 using the HTBI primer set. MiXCR was run by TCRdb on the multiplex PCR reads, yielding one entry per CDR3 protein. The sample has 300,000 to 500,000 distinct CDR3 sequences, 11% to 15% seen once.

The chain recombines TRBV20-1 with TRBJ2-7; D gene unclear. Sequenced sample: blood. The source is a man in his forties or fifties with Graves' ophthalmopathy. The CDR3 loop is CSASLGTNYEQYF. CDR3 DNA: TGCAGTGCTAGTCTAGGAACCAACTACGAGCAGTACTTC.